The 30 T cell receptor beta chains given below trace back to one sample, sequenced in a study of blood T cell repertoires in COVID-19. Only in-frame clones appear in the TCRdb table, and some are missing; sequencing was by immunoSEQ multiplex PCR. The sample includes roughly 150,000 clones, about 87% seen only once; the top ten take 3.9%. The material sequenced was PBMCs or T cells enriched from blood (not recorded which). These receptors all stem from a man over 45 in a cohort exposed to, infected with or recovered from COVID-19 (not recorded which).

This chain connects TRBV3-1 (or the pseudogene TRBV3-2) to TRBJ2-7; weak D call: TRBD1 (6 bases). The CDR3 is made up of 15 amino acids. CDR1 is LGHDT, CDR2 YNNKEL, per germline (reference sequence). The germline V and J ends were trimmed by 4 bases and 1 base, with 14 bases remaining between them. CDR3 nucleotides: TGTGCCAGCAGCCCCGACAGGACTCGATCCTACGAGCAGTACTTC. It is translated as CASSPDRTRSYEQYF.

This chain uses TRBV3-1 (or the pseudogene TRBV3-2) with TRBJ1-5, with TRBD1 matching 7 bases. With 5 bases clipped from V and 3 bases from J, the junction kept 7 bases outside the gene matches. The CDR3 extends over 15 amino acids. CDR1 is LGHDT, CDR2 YNNKEL, per germline (reference sequence). This CDR3 reads CASSSRDSNNQPQHF. The CDR3 nucleotides are TGTGCCAGCAGCAGCCGGGACAGTAACAATCAGCCCCAGCATTTT.

V gene TRBV7-2 combines with J gene TRBJ2-3; 9 bases line up with TRBD2. This CDR3 spans 16 amino acids. V was clipped by 2 bases and J by 1 base; unmatched bases: 4. Per germline, CDR1 SGHTA and CDR2 FQGNSA. CDR3 loop: CASSLQPSGGTDTQYF. The CDR3 coding sequence is TGTGCCAGCAGCTTACAGCCTAGCGGGGGCACAGATACGCAGTATTTT.

The V and J genes are TRBV10-2 and TRBJ1-3, with 7 positions matching TRBD1. The V and J ends lost 2 bases and 0 bases, in that order; junction bases with no gene match: 1. This CDR3 is 15 amino acids long. The germline gives CDR1 WSHSY, CDR2 SAAADI. The CDR3 DNA follows: TGCGCCAGCAGTGAGACAGGGGTCTCTGGAAACACCATATATTTT. Translated, it gives CASSETGVSGNTIYF.

This rearrangement joins TRBV25-1 to TRBJ2-1; 12 bases are a match to TRBD2. Germline values: CDR1 MGHDK, CDR2 SYGVNS. The CDR3 contains 17 residues. J lost 4 bases, V lost 2 bases, and 6 bases had no gene match. CDR3 amino acids: CASSEPPGTSGYNEQFF. The CDR3 DNA reads as TGTGCCAGCAGTGAACCCCCCGGGACTAGCGGGTACAATGAGCAGTTCTTC.

The rearrangement links TRBV5-1 to TRBJ2-3; 12 bases map to TRBD2. With 0 bases clipped from V and 3 bases from J, the junction kept 2 bases outside the gene matches. Germline-derived CDR1 and CDR2 are SGHRS and YFSETQ. The CDR3 contains 16 residues. The CDR3 here is CASSLDGTSGTDTQYF. The CDR3 DNA is TGCGCCAGCAGCTTGGATGGGACTAGCGGGACAGATACGCAGTATTTT.

V usage is TRBV5-1 and J usage is TRBJ2-3; TRBD2 matches 7 bases. There are 14 residues in the CDR3. CDR1 and CDR2 (germline): SGHRS, YFSETQ. V shed 4 bases, J shed 5 bases, and the junction held 7 bases outside the gene matches. CDR3 in amino acids: CASSEGLKGDTQYF. The CDR3 coding sequence is TGCGCCAGCAGCGAGGGACTAAAAGGAGATACGCAGTATTTT. The variable domain in full, with the rest retrieved from reference TRBV5-1 and TRBJ2-3, is KAGVTQTPRYLIKTRGQQVTLSCSPISGHRSVSWYQQTPGQGLQFLFEYFSETQRNKGNFPGRFSGRQFSNSRSEMNVSTLELGDSALYLCASSEGLKGDTQYFGPGTRLTVL.

The gene calls are TRBV4-3 and TRBJ1-6; tentatively, D is TRBD1 (6 bases). CDR3 length: 14 residues. V lost 4 bases and J lost 7, with 11 bases in between. Germline lookup yields CDR1 LGHNA and CDR2 YSLEER. CDR3 region: CASSPDRLNSPLHF. The CDR3 coding sequence is TGCGCCAGCAGCCCAGACAGGCTGAATTCACCCCTCCACTTT.

In this sample, this clone turned up once. The chain employs TRBV5-1 and TRBJ2-3; 7 nucleotides match TRBD1. The CDR3 runs 13 residues. Germline CDR1 reads SGHRS; CDR2 reads YFSETQ. The V segment lost 4 bases and the J segment 4 bases; nucleotides outside the gene matches: 3. CDR3 DNA sequence: TGCGCCAGCAGCCGACAGGGAGCAGATACGCAGTATTTT. Encoded protein: CASSRQGADTQYF.

The V gene is TRBV6-2 or TRBV6-3, the J gene TRBJ1-5, with D possibly matching TRBD1 (6 bases). V dropped 4 bases and J dropped 7 bases, with 11 bases sitting between them. Germline CDR1 MNHEY, CDR2 SVGEGT. This CDR3 contains 13 residues. The CDR3, as DNA: TGTGCCAGCAGTTCACAGGGAACGCAGCCCCAGCATTTT. This codes for CASSSQGTQPQHF.

A few counts support this clone. The rearrangement uses TRBV7-2 and TRBJ2-7; 8 nucleotides line up with TRBD2. The CDR3 consists of 15 residues. CDR1 and CDR2 from the germline V gene are SGHTA and FQGNSA. Trimming took 3 bases from V and 2 from J; bases not matched to a gene: 6. Here the CDR3 DNA reads TGTGCCAGCAGCTTGGGAGTAGCGGGGACCTACGAGCAGTACTTC. Amino acids: CASSLGVAGTYEQYF.

This clone came up a few times. This CDR3 is CATSRGGLAGNEQFF. CDR3 nucleotide sequence: TGTGCCACCAGCAGAGGGGGCCTAGCGGGGAATGAGCAGTTCTTC. The V gene is TRBV15, the J gene TRBJ2-1; 9 bases are shared with TRBD2. The CDR3 spans 15 residues. V dropped 1 base and J dropped 7; count of bases not matched to a gene: 5. CDR1 is LNHNV, CDR2 YYDKDF, per germline (reference sequence). Based on the CDR3 plus reference TRBV15 and TRBJ2-1, the full variable domain is DAMVIQNPRYQVTQFGKPVTLSCSQTLNHNVMYWYQQKSSQAPKLLFHYYDKDFNNEADTPDNFQSRRPNTSFCFLDIRSPGLGDTAMYLCATSRGGLAGNEQFFGPGTRLTVL.

The rearrangement uses TRBV6-5 and TRBJ1-1; D call uncertain. The CDR3 totals 15 residues. V lost 6 bases and J 1 base, leaving 15 bases between the germline ends. Germline lookup yields CDR1 MNHEY and CDR2 SVGAGI. The CDR3, as DNA: TGTGCCAGCAGCCAAGACTCGCCCGGGAACACTGAAGCTTTCTTT. Residues: CASSQDSPGNTEAFF.

The chain uses TRBV7-2 and TRBJ2-7; the D gene is possibly TRBD1 (5 bases). The CDR3 is 11 amino acids. Trimming took 6 bases from V and 3 from J, leaving 6 bases between them. Germline CDR1 reads SGHTA; CDR2 reads FQGNSA. CDR3 DNA: TGTGCCAGCAGGGACAACTACGAGCAGTACTTC. As protein: CASRDNYEQYF.

The chain couples TRBV15 to TRBJ2-3; TRBD1 is a possible D gene (5 bases). Trimming cost V 3 bases and J 2 bases, with 9 bases left between them. The CDR3 runs 14 residues. The germline CDR1 and CDR2 sequences are LNHNV and YYDKDF (reference sequence). CDR3 amino acids: CATSSDRHTDTQYF. The CDR3 nucleotides are TGTGCCACCAGCAGCGACAGACACACAGATACGCAGTATTTT.

This CDR3 is CSVVPSLNDGYTF. The CDR3, as DNA: TGCAGCGTTGTTCCCTCCCTTAATGATGGCTACACCTTC. The chain carries TRBV29-1 and TRBJ1-2; D ambiguous. Looked up from germline, CDR1 is SQVTM and CDR2 is ANQGSEA. There are 13 residues in the CDR3. The V end lost 4 bases, the J end lost 6 bases, and 15 bases lay between the germline ends.

This clone has only a few counts. The chain has TRBV6-5 and TRBJ1-5; 10 nucleotides line up with TRBD1. The CDR3 is 14 amino acids. V lost 8 bases, J lost 5 bases, and 6 bases stayed unmatched. The V gene's germline CDR1 is MNHEY and CDR2 SVGAGI. The CDR3 loop reads CASRDRGNHQPQHF. In DNA, the CDR3 is TGTGCCAGCCGGGACAGGGGAAACCATCAGCCCCAGCATTTT.

The rearrangement links TRBV19 to TRBJ2-1, with 9 bases lining up with TRBD2. This CDR3 region has 15 residues. CDR1 LNHDA and CDR2 SQIVND come from the germline V gene (reference sequence). The V and J ends lost 5 bases and 12 bases, in that order; junction bases with no gene match: 14. The CDR3 DNA sequence: TGTGCCAGTAGTTCCAGGACTAGCGAGGGATTGGTGCAGTTCTTC. Its translation: CASSSRTSEGLVQFF.

This chain uses TRBV18 with TRBJ2-5; TRBD1 agrees at 7 bases. Trimming at V came to 1 base and at J to 4 bases, leaving 6 bases not matched to a gene. CDR3 size: 15 residues. Germline lookup yields CDR1 KGHSH and CDR2 LQKENI. In DNA form, the CDR3 reads TGTGCCAGCTCACCACGAGGACAGGTGGGAGAGACCCAGTACTTC. This encodes CASSPRGQVGETQYF.

CDR3 protein: CASSLTRTESEQYF. CDR3 DNA: TGTGCCAGCAGCCTAACTAGGACAGAGAGCGAGCAGTACTTC. The V call is TRBV6-5, the J call TRBJ2-7; a weak D match, TRBD1 (6 bases). Looked up from germline, CDR1 is MNHEY and CDR2 is SVGAGI. This CDR3 spans 14 amino acids. V was clipped by 6 bases and J by 6 bases, with 18 bases between them.

The V and J genes are TRBV6-6 and TRBJ1-3; TRBD1 is a possible D gene (5 bases). Germline V CDR1 and CDR2: MNHNY, SVGAGI (reference sequence). The CDR3 sequence is 15 residues long. V lost 11 bases to trimming and J lost 2 bases, with 19 bases between them. This CDR3 is CAGSKEGPTGNTIYF. CDR3 coding DNA: TGTGCCGGATCGAAGGAGGGGCCTACTGGAAACACCATATATTTT.

The V gene is TRBV7-9, the J gene TRBJ2-3, with 7 positions matching TRBD1. The CDR3 totals 15 residues. J was trimmed by 5 bases and V by 5 bases; bases with no gene match: 10. Germline CDR1 reads SEHNR; CDR2 reads FQNEAQ (reference sequence). The CDR3 loop is CASSTPTGVVDTQYF. In DNA, the CDR3 is TGTGCCAGCAGCACCCCAACAGGGGTGGTAGATACGCAGTATTTT.

This chain uses TRBV12-3 or TRBV12-4 with TRBJ1-1; D is unclear. The CDR3 is 12 residues long. V gave up 2 bases and J gave up 10 bases, with 11 bases separating them. CDR3 in DNA: TGTGCCAGCAGTTTAACGGGAGTAATAGCTTTCTTT. This encodes CASSLTGVIAFF.

The chain combines TRBV5-4 with TRBJ2-7; D possibly corresponds to TRBD1 (6 bases). Germline CDR1 is SGHNT and CDR2 is YYREEE (reference sequence). The CDR3 is made up of 15 amino acids. V lost 5 bases and J 0 bases, leaving 15 bases between the germline ends. The CDR3 nucleotides read TGTGCCAGCAGTCCCGGGACACAACGCTCCTACGAGCAGTACTTC. The encoded protein is CASSPGTQRSYEQYF.

This chain links TRBV24-1 with TRBJ2-3; D is unresolved. This CDR3 is built from 12 residues. CDR1 and CDR2 (germline): KGHDR, SFDVKD. Trimming removed 4 bases from V and 4 bases from J, with 5 bases in between. This chain's CDR3 is CATSESADTQYF. In DNA, the CDR3 is TGTGCCACCAGTGAATCTGCAGATACGCAGTATTTT.

This sequence joins TRBV5-6 and TRBJ1-5, with 8 nucleotides matching TRBD1. Germline CDR1 and CDR2: SGHDT and YYEEEE. The CDR3 extends over 16 amino acids. V lost 0 bases and J lost 1; bases outside the gene matches: 3. This CDR3 is CASSLAGGRSNQPQHF. The CDR3 bases are TGTGCCAGCAGCTTGGCAGGGGGCAGAAGCAATCAGCCCCAGCATTTT.

The rearrangement uses TRBV12-5 and TRBJ1-6; maybe TRBD1 (5 bases). The CDR3 runs to 15 residues. Trimming left V 3 bases short and J 9 bases short, with 15 bases between. Germline V CDR1 and CDR2: LGHNT, FRNRAP. The DNA of the CDR3 is TGTGCTAGTGGTTTCGGGGGGACCAGTTTTTCACCCCTCCACTTT. Translating it yields CASGFGGTSFSPLHF.

The table lists this clone with a count of one. The chain recombines TRBV7-2 with TRBJ1-5; D ambiguous. Germline CDR1 SGHTA, CDR2 FQGNSA. Trimming took 5 bases from V and 2 from J, leaving 10 bases between them. This CDR3 is 14 amino acids long. CDR3 sequence (DNA): TGTGCCAGCAGCCCGGAGCCGGGCAATCAGCCCCAGCATTTT. Encoded protein: CASSPEPGNQPQHF.

This clone was counted once. This chain uses TRBV2 with TRBJ2-1; D is possibly TRBD1 (6 bases). The CDR3 contains 14 residues. The V end lost 10 bases, the J end lost 5 bases, and 18 bases lay between the germline ends. Germline CDR1 reads SNHLY; CDR2 reads FYNNEI. CDR3 coding DNA: TGTGCCATCGCTAAAAACAGGGCCAACAATGAGCAGTTCTTC. Amino acid sequence: CAIAKNRANNEQFF.

The V gene is TRBV7-9, the J gene TRBJ1-1, with unresolved D. The V end was cut by 8 bases, the J end by 1 base, with 5 bases between. Germline assignment: CDR1 SEHNR and CDR2 FQNEAQ (reference sequence). The CDR3 is 11 amino acids. The chain's CDR3 is CASGENTEAFF. The CDR3 DNA reads TGTGCCAGCGGAGAGAACACTGAAGCTTTCTTT. The full variable domain, with the rest looked up from reference TRBV7-9 and TRBJ1-1, is DTGVSQNPRHKITKRGQNVTFRCDPISEHNRLYWYRQTLGQGPEFLTYFQNEAQLEKSRLLSDRFSAERPKGSFSTLEIQRTEQGDSAMYLCASGENTEAFFGQGTRLTVV.